The TCR beta chain described here comes from a study of T-cell memory formation after mild COVID-19. Each CDR3 protein gets one entry after TCRdb re-called the 5' RACE reads with MiXCR. The sample consists of more than 350,000 distinct CDR3 sequences, approximately 21% of them appearing once. Study-level points and caveats: Within pre-infection memory, some responding clones were found, suggesting cross-reactive memory joined.

In germline, CDR1 is MGHDK, CDR2 SYGVNS. The V gene lost 3 bases and the J gene lost 1 base, with 12 bases spanning the gap. The CDR3 is 15 amino acids. This clonotype has only one observation. What it recognizes is unknown. Sequencing input: PBMCs or a T cell subset sorted from them (not recorded which). V usage is TRBV25-1 and J usage is TRBJ1-1; D gene ambiguous. This receptor was identified in an adult woman who had mild COVID-19 (a few samples of this study predate the infection). Cell type and time point are not known. This CDR3 is CASSEPGRTNTEAFF. The CDR3 coding sequence is TGTGCCAGCAGTGAGCCTGGCAGAACGAACACTGAAGCTTTCTTT.